This TCR beta chain originates from a study of T cell responses to AZD1222 COVID-19 vaccine. Study overall: Pooling covered second doses at about 4 or about 12 weeks. Whole-study findings and limits: Spike was spanned by vaccine-associated CD4 TCRs, which were dominant at 160-218 and 743-854. White British donors predominated, females outnumbered males, and clonal diversity was possibly underestimated. Breadth and depth of Spike-specific TCRs rose after two AZD1222 doses.

Concerning this clone itself: What it binds is unknown.

The table came from immunoSEQ multiplex PCR; TCRdb's copy has only in-frame clones and leaves some out. The profile shows about 96,000 clones, approximately 90% of them singletons. V lost 0 bases and J 2 bases, leaving 5 bases between the germline ends. This CDR3 comprises 14 residues. The V gene's germline CDR1 is SGHNT and CDR2 YYREEE (reference sequence). V is TRBV5-4 and J is TRBJ1-4; D is ambiguous. Sequenced here: peripheral blood, sampled on day 0 of AZD1222 vaccination. This clonotype was sampled from an adult in good health. In DNA form, the CDR3 reads TGTGCCAGCAGCTTGGTGGGGACTAATGAAAAACTGTTTTTT. It specifies CASSLVGTNEKLFF.